These 22 T cell receptor beta chains originate from one sample sequenced in a study of response to subunit inactivated influenza vaccine. TCRdb ran MiXCR on the RT-PCR reads and lists one entry per CDR3 protein. The sample holds more than 150,000 distinct CDR3 sequences, 9.2% seen once. This sample comprised non-naive T cells sorted from PBMCs, obtained on the day of vaccination. The receptors shown here come from a man over 45 who received an inactivated influenza vaccine.

The V call is TRBV27, the J call TRBJ2-1, with 11 bases fitting TRBD1. This CDR3 has 17 amino acids. The germline V gene has CDR1 MNHEY and CDR2 SMNVEV (reference sequence). After removal of 5 bases from V and 5 bases from J, the junction contained 11 bases not matched to a gene. CDR3 in DNA: TGTGCCAGCAGTCTGGACAGGGGGCGCTTAGGAAACAATGAGCAGTTCTTC. Translation gives CASSLDRGRLGNNEQFF.

The chain is built from TRBV11-3 and TRBJ2-1, with D maybe TRBD2 (5 bases). Trimming removed 5 bases from V and 1 base from J, with 12 bases in between. Germline V gene data show CDR1 as SGHNT and CDR2 as YENEEA. The CDR3 is 15 amino acids. The CDR3 nucleotides read TGTGCCAGCAGCCCGCGGACTGATTCCTACAATGAGCAGTTCTTC. This gives the protein CASSPRTDSYNEQFF.

This chain connects TRBV19 to TRBJ2-1; 9 bases match TRBD1. Germline assignment: CDR1 LNHDA and CDR2 SQIVND (reference sequence). Trimming at V came to 5 bases and at J to 4 bases, leaving 6 bases not matched to a gene. The CDR3 length is 15 residues. DNA for the CDR3: TGTGCCAGTAGTGCGGACAGGGGCCCTTACAATGAGCAGTTCTTC. Encoded protein: CASSADRGPYNEQFF.

This clonotype was observed a few times. V is TRBV12-3 or TRBV12-4 and J is TRBJ2-2; the match to TRBD2 covers 7 bases. This CDR3 is 15 amino acids long. V shed 5 bases and J 4 bases; nucleotides not matched to a gene: 7. CDR3 DNA sequence: TGTGCCAGCAGTCTCGGACTAGGTTTCACCGGGGAGCTGTTTTTT. The encoded protein is CASSLGLGFTGELFF.

This clonotype was seen a few times. The CDR3 here is CSAKDRTYNSPLHF. As DNA, the CDR3 is TGCAGTGCCAAAGATCGGACCTATAATTCACCCCTCCACTTT. The rearrangement joins TRBV20-1 to TRBJ1-6, with D hard to call. From germline, CDR1 is DFQATT and CDR2 SNEGSKA (reference sequence). The CDR3 loop spans 14 amino acids. The V and J ends lost 6 bases and 2 bases respectively, with 11 bases between them.

The V call is TRBV12-3 or TRBV12-4, the J call TRBJ1-1; 12 bases align to TRBD1. This CDR3 has 17 amino acids. Trimming took 6 bases from V and 1 from J; bases not matched to a gene: 9. As DNA, the CDR3 is TGTGCCAGCAGAATAACCGGGACAGGGGGCAGGAACACTGAAGCTTTCTTT. This encodes CASRITGTGGRNTEAFF.

This chain joins TRBV6-4 and TRBJ2-1; D uncertain. Germline lookup yields CDR1 MRHNA and CDR2 SNTAGT. The CDR3 consists of 15 residues. The V end lost 6 bases, the J end lost 0 bases, and 12 bases lay between the germline ends. The CDR3 here is CASSRTPSSYNEQFF. DNA of the CDR3: TGTGCCAGCAGCCGGACCCCGAGCTCCTACAATGAGCAGTTCTTC.

The chain links TRBV7-2 to TRBJ2-3, with no clear D. Germline V CDR1 and CDR2: SGHTA, FQGNSA. This CDR3 has 11 residues. Trimming removed 6 bases from V and 5 bases from J, with 6 bases in between. CDR3 DNA sequence: TGTGCCAGCAGGGGGATAGATACGCAGTATTTT. This gives the protein CASRGIDTQYF.

This clonotype has more than one count but fewer than ten. The rearrangement links TRBV4-2 to TRBJ1-2; D might be TRBD1 (6 bases). Looked up from germline, CDR1 is LGHNA and CDR2 is YNFKEQ. The V and J ends lost 0 bases and 5 bases respectively, with 13 bases between them. The CDR3 sequence is 15 residues long. The CDR3, as DNA: TGTGCCAGCAGCCAAGACCATTCCGGGACATATGGCTACACCTTC. It translates to CASSQDHSGTYGYTF.

This clonotype was detected a few times. This chain links TRBV5-1 with TRBJ1-3; no clear D gene. The germline V and J ends were trimmed by 0 bases and 4 bases, with 11 bases remaining between them. In germline, CDR1 is SGHRS, CDR2 YFSETQ. The CDR3 has 15 residues. The CDR3 region has the DNA TGCGCCAGCAGCTTGGCGGCAACAGAAGGAAACACCATATATTTT. Amino acids: CASSLAATEGNTIYF.

The rearrangement joins TRBV7-8 to TRBJ2-3; D might be TRBD2 (6 bases). V lost 3 bases, J lost 11 bases, and 30 bases lay in between. The CDR3 is made up of 18 amino acids. The germline gives CDR1 SGHVS, CDR2 FQNEAQ. The CDR3 reads CASSFISRGHTKGGGQYF. CDR3 nucleotides: TGTGCCAGCAGCTTCATTTCCCGGGGCCATACGAAGGGAGGTGGGCAGTATTTT.

This chain links TRBV20-1 with TRBJ2-6; the match to TRBD2 covers 8 bases. Germline-derived CDR1 and CDR2 are DFQATT and SNEGSKA (reference sequence). With V trimmed by 6 bases and J by 3 bases, 13 bases remained unmatched. This CDR3 has 17 residues. The CDR3 sequence is CSATSGGSALGANVLTF. The CDR3 DNA is TGCAGTGCAACGAGCGGGGGTAGTGCCCTTGGGGCCAACGTCCTGACTTTC.

This clonotype turned up a few times. This sequence joins TRBV15 and TRBJ2-7; the D gene is possibly TRBD2 (5 bases). Trimming removed 4 bases from V and 6 bases from J, with 10 bases in between. Germline CDR1 is LNHNV and CDR2 is YYDKDF (reference sequence). This CDR3 comprises 12 residues. For the CDR3, the DNA is TGTGCCACCAGCAACCCAGGAGGCGAGCAGTACTTC. Translated: CATSNPGGEQYF.

This clonotype showed up many times. The chain joins TRBV6-2 or TRBV6-3 to TRBJ2-3, with no clear D. The germline V gene has CDR1 MNHEY and CDR2 SVGEGT. V was shortened by 6 bases and J by 2 bases, with 6 bases between the two germline ends. The CDR3 is 12 amino acids. Written as DNA, the CDR3 is TGTGCCAGCAGCACCGACACAGATACGCAGTATTTT. Protein: CASSTDTDTQYF.

In this sample, this clonotype turned up a few times. V and J are TRBV4-2 and TRBJ1-2, with 9 bases identical to TRBD1. V dropped 0 bases and J dropped 2; count of bases not matched to a gene: 1. The CDR3 has 15 amino acids. Germline V gene lookup returns CDR1 LGHNA and CDR2 YNFKEQ. Here the CDR3 DNA reads TGTGCCAGCAGCCAAGATGGGACAGGGAACTATGGCTACACCTTC. Protein: CASSQDGTGNYGYTF.

The gene calls are TRBV21-1 and TRBJ2-2; TRBD2 is taken as the D call from the table, unchecked against the DNA. TRBV21-1 is tagged as a pseudogene. The CDR3 is made up of 17 amino acids. Here the CDR3 DNA reads TGTGCCAGCAGCCACCCGGGACTAGCGGGGAACACCGGGGAGCTGTTTTTT. Protein sequence: CASSHPGLAGNTGELFF.

The chain uses TRBV12-3 or TRBV12-4 and TRBJ2-3; a possible D gene is TRBD1 (5 bases). This CDR3 comprises 13 residues. V gave up 5 bases and J gave up 2 bases, with 8 bases separating them. Here the CDR3 reads CASSQGNTDTQYF. The DNA for the CDR3 is TGTGCCAGCAGTCAGGGAAACACAGATACGCAGTATTTT.

The chain employs TRBV28 and TRBJ2-7, with 10 nucleotides matching TRBD2. The length of the CDR3 is 17 residues. Germline loops: CDR1 MDHEN, CDR2 SYDVKM. The J segment lost 3 bases and the V segment lost 4 bases, leaving 12 bases of the junction unmatched. CDR3 protein: CASSSTRLAGHLYEQYF. The CDR3 DNA follows: TGTGCCAGCAGTTCCACCCGACTAGCGGGCCACCTCTACGAGCAGTACTTC.

This chain connects TRBV9 to TRBJ2-7, with D tentatively TRBD1 (6 bases). The CDR3 totals 14 residues. Germline V CDR1 and CDR2: SGDLS, YYNGEE. Trimming shortened V by 4 bases and J by 2 bases, and 13 bases separated the two germline ends. CDR3 loop: CASSKRQAAYEQYF. CDR3 nucleotide sequence: TGTGCCAGCAGCAAAAGACAGGCCGCCTACGAGCAGTACTTC.

This clonotype was counted only a few times. CDR3 sequence reads: CASSLSGTGLETQYF. The CDR3 nucleotides are TGTGCCAGCAGCTTATCTGGGACAGGGCTAGAGACCCAGTACTTC. The chain is built from TRBV7-2 and TRBJ2-5; TRBD1 agrees at 9 bases. Trimming removed 2 bases from V and 4 bases from J; junction bases left unmatched: 5. This CDR3 is built from 15 residues. Germline lookup yields CDR1 SGHTA and CDR2 FQGNSA.

The CDR3 sequence: CASSLGGAGEQFF. In DNA form, the CDR3 reads TGTGCCAGCAGCTTAGGGGGGGCGGGTGAGCAGTTCTTC. The chain carries TRBV7-8 and TRBJ2-1; the D call may be TRBD1 or TRBD2 (6 bases each). V lost 1 base and J 9 bases, leaving 10 bases between the germline ends. The CDR3 spans 13 residues. CDR1 and CDR2 from the germline V gene are SGHVS and FQNEAQ. The whole variable domain, filled in from reference TRBV7-8 and TRBJ2-1, reads GAGVSQSPRYKVAKRGQDVALRCDPISGHVSLFWYQQALGQGPEFLTYFQNEAQLDKSGLPSDRFFAERPEGSVSTLKIQRTQQEDSAVYLCASSLGGAGEQFFGPGTRLTVL.

In its sample, this clonotype was seen a few times. The rearrangement uses TRBV5-1 and TRBJ2-7; perhaps TRBD1 as D (5 bases). The V and J ends lost 2 bases and 3 bases respectively, with 12 bases between them. The CDR3 totals 14 residues. Germline CDR1 SGHRS, CDR2 YFSETQ. For the CDR3, the DNA is TGCGCCAGCAGCTTTCTAAGGGGTGTCTACGAGCAGTACTTC. This codes for CASSFLRGVYEQYF.